Presented here are 2 T cell receptor beta chains from one specimen sequenced in a study of T cells after yellow fever vaccination. MiXCR was run by TCRdb on the 5' RACE reads, yielding one entry per CDR3 protein. Seen here are some 96,000 distinct CDR3 sequences, approximately 8.4% observed once, and the top ten hold around a sixth. Material: CD8+ T cells not binding an NS4B(214-222) dextramer, sorted from PBMCs, obtained around 15 days after the first yellow fever vaccination. The source is a man aged 18 to 30 who received the YFV17D yellow fever vaccine.

The sample holds many counts of this clonotype. The V and J genes are TRBV6-2 or TRBV6-3 and TRBJ2-3; 11 bases fit TRBD2. The J segment lost 3 bases and the V segment lost 6 bases, leaving 8 bases of the junction unmatched. Germline V lookup: CDR1 MNHEY, CDR2 SVGEGT. The CDR3 is 16 residues long. CDR3 DNA: TGTGCCAGCAGCCCGACTAGCGGGGATGGGACAGATACGCAGTATTTT. Protein sequence: CASSPTSGDGTDTQYF.

This clonotype was seen a few times. V gene TRBV20-1 combines with J gene TRBJ1-5, with a weak D call TRBD1 (6 bases). Germline V gene data show CDR1 as DFQATT and CDR2 as SNEGSKA (reference sequence). V was cut by 0 bases and J by 6 bases, with 12 bases left in between. This CDR3 is built from 14 residues. CDR3 in amino acids: CSARDTGRGQPQHF. The CDR3, as DNA: TGCAGTGCTAGAGACACAGGGAGAGGTCAGCCCCAGCATTTT.